These 2 T cell receptor beta chains originate from one sample sequenced in a study of T cells in Graves' hyperthyroidism and ophthalmopathy. Using RNA transcripts as the source, TCR beta CDR3 regions were amplified. A first-round RT-PCR of the TCR CDR3 used the HTBI primer set. TCRdb reanalysed the multiplex PCR reads using MiXCR and keeps one entry per CDR3 protein. The sample has 600,000 to 700,000 distinct CDR3 sequences; about 45% are singletons. Sequenced material: peripheral blood or thyroid tissue (not recorded which). The receptors were sampled from an adult man with Graves' disease, either hyperthyroidism or ophthalmopathy (not recorded which).

On this clonotype itself: An end of the junction differs from the germline gene, which may be a read error. The V gene is TRBV29-1, the J gene TRBJ1-3; no clear D. CDR3 length: 10 residues. The germline V gene encodes CDR1 SQVTM and CDR2 ANQGSEA. For the CDR3, the DNA is TGCAGCGGAGGTGGAAACTCCATATATTTT. This gives the protein CSGGGNSIYF. The entire variable domain, with the rest obtained from reference TRBV29-1 and TRBJ1-3, is as follows: SAVISQKPSRDICQRGTSLTIQCQVDSQVTMMFWYRQQPGQSLTLIATANQGSEATYESGFVIDKFPISRPNLTFSTLTVSNMSPEDSSIYLCSGGGNSIYFGEGSWLTVV.

Of note for this clonotype: With a much larger clone just one base away, this may be a read error. The J gene is TRBJ2-5, the V gene TRBV29-1; 16 nucleotides line up with TRBD2. Per the germline V gene, CDR1 is SQVTM and CDR2 is ANQGSEA. The CDR3 covers 16 residues. J lost 7 bases, V lost 6 bases, and 11 bases had no gene match. The CDR3 nucleotides are TGCAGCGTGCGGCCGGGACTAGCGGGAGGGAGGGGGACCCAGTACTTC. Residues: CSVRPGLAGGRGTQYF.